This TCR beta chain is from a study of shared clonotypes between healthy human individuals. The study's findings and limits: In this cohort, only blood was sampled, and tissue repertoires likely differ.

Measured with immunoSEQ multiplex PCR; TCRdb has only the in-frame clones, and not every one. In the table there are around 700,000 clones, about two thirds of which are singletons. This clone has only one observation. The antigen is unknown. CDR1 MNHEY and CDR2 SMNVEV come from the germline V gene (reference sequence). CDR3 length: 12 residues. Between the trimmed V and J ends, which lost 3 bases and 3 bases, there was a span of 6 bases. Naive CD4+ cells were CD45RA-selected; the remaining cells were memory. Sequences were obtained from memory CD4+ T cells sorted from blood. This sample's subset: CD45RA-negative fraction. This sequence was found in a woman in her 30s in good health. The chain recombines TRBV27 with TRBJ2-7; D is uncertain. The CDR3 region has the DNA TGTGCCAGCAGTTTTAACCACTACGAGCAGTACTTC. It codes for CASSFNHYEQYF.